This paragraph covers one T cell receptor beta chain sequence. The data were taken from a study of blood T cell repertoires in COVID-19. The CDR3 length is 11 residues. Trimming removed 6 bases from V and 11 bases from J; junction bases left unmatched: 5. The Seattle patients joined while their infection was active and were tracked longitudinally afterward. TCRdb's table, derived via immunoSEQ multiplex PCR, lists solely in-frame clones and lacks some. The repertoire holds about 250,000 clones, roughly 86% seen once, with around 6% in the top ten. The sequencing sample was made of peripheral blood. This TCR derives from a woman aged 80 or older with COVID-19, enrolled during active disease. The rearrangement uses TRBV12-3 or TRBV12-4 and TRBJ1-1; 8 bases are shared with TRBD1. CDR3 nucleotide sequence: TGTGCCAGCAGCGACAGGGGCGAGGCTTTCTTT. It yields the protein CASSDRGEAFF.